The T cell receptor (beta chain) under discussion was sequenced for a study of blood T cell repertoires in COVID-19. Study as a whole: PBMCs, B-cell-depleted T cells, or T cells were the source of the cDNA or gDNA that made up the material.

Trimming took 7 bases from V and 1 from J, leaving 23 bases between them. CDR1 is LNHDA and CDR2 is SQIVND in the germline V gene (reference sequence). The CDR3 consists of 17 residues. Allocation to cohorts depended on clinical history reported by the participants. Authors' methods: Amplifying reference gene primers gave estimates of nucleated cell counts. Sequenced by immunoSEQ multiplex PCR; TCRdb stores in-frame clones only, minus some. The D gene and trimming were derived from the DNA, and the V and J assignments and clone size from that table. The sample consists of fewer than 200,000 clones, around four fifths of them appearing once.

The origin of this receptor is a woman between 50 and 59 years old in a cohort exposed to, infected with or recovered from COVID-19 (not recorded which). The V call is TRBV19, the J call TRBJ2-7; the D gene is possibly TRBD2 (5 bases). Sequencing was carried out using PBMCs or T cells enriched from blood (not recorded which). Here the CDR3 DNA reads TGTGCCAGTACCTCATCCGGGGAAGGACCCAGGTCCTACGAGCAGTACTTC. The encoded protein is CASTSSGEGPRSYEQYF.